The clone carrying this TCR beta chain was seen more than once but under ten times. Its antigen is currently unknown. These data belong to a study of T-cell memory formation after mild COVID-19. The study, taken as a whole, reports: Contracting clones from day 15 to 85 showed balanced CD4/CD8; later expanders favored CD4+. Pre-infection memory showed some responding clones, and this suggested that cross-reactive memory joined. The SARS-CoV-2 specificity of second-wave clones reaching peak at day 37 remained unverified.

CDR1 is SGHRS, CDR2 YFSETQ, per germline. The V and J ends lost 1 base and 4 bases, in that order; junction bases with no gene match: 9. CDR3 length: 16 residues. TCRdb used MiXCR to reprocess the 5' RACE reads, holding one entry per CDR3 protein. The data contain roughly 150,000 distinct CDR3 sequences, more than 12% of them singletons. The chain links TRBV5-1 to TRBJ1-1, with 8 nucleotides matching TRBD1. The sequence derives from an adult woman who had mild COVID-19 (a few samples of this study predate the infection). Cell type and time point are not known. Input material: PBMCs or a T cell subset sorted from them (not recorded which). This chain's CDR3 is CASSLSAGGWSTEAFF. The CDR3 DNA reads TGCGCCAGCAGCTTGAGCGCAGGGGGCTGGAGCACTGAAGCTTTCTTT.